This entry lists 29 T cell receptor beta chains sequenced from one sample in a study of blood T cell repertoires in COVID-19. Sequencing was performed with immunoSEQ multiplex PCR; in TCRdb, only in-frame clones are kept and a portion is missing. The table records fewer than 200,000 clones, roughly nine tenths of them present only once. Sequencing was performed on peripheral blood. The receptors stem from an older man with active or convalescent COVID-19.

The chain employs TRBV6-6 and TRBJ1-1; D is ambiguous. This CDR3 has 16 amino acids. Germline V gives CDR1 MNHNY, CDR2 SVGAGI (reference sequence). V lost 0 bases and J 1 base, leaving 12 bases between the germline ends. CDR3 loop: CASSYSGGSKNTEAFF. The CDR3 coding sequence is TGTGCCAGCAGTTACTCGGGAGGGAGCAAGAACACTGAAGCTTTCTTT.

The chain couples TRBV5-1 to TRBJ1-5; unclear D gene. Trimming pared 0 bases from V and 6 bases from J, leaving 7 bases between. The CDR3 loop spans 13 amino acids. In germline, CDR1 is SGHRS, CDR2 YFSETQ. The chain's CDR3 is CASSLVSGQPQHF. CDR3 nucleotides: TGCGCCAGCAGCTTGGTCAGCGGTCAGCCCCAGCATTTT. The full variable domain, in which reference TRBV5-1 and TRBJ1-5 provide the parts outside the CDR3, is KAGVTQTPRYLIKTRGQQVTLSCSPISGHRSVSWYQQTPGQGLQFLFEYFSETQRNKGNFPGRFSGRQFSNSRSEMNVSTLELGDSALYLCASSLVSGQPQHFGDGTRLSIL.

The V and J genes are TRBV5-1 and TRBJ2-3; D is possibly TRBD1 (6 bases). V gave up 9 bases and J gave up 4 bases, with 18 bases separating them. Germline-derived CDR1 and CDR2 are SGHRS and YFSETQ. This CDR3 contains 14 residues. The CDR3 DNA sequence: TGCGCCACCCGAGAGCAGGGGAGCGCAGATACGCAGTATTTT. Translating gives CATREQGSADTQYF.

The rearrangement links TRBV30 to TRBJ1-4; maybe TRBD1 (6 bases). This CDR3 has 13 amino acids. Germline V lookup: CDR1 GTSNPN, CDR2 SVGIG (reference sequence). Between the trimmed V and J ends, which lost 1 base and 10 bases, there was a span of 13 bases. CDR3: CAWSGQEVVKLFF. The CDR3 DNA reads TGTGCCTGGAGTGGACAGGAGGTGGTAAAACTGTTTTTT.

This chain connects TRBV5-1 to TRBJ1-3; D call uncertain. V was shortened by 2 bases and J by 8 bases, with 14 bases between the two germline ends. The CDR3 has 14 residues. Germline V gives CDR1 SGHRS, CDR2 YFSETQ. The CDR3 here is CASSLEGPSDTIYF. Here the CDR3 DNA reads TGCGCCAGCAGCTTAGAGGGCCCCTCGGACACCATATATTTT.

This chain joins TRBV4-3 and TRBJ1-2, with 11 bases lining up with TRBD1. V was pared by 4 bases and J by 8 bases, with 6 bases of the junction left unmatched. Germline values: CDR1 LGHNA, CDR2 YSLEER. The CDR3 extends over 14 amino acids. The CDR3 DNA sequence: TGCGCCAGCAGCCCCCGGGACAGGGGGAAAGGCTACACCTTC. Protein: CASSPRDRGKGYTF.

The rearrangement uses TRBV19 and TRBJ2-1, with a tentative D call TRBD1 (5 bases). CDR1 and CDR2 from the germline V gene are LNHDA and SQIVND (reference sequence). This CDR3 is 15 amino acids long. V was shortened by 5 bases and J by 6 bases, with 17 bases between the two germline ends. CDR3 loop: CASSVQAGLGNEQFF. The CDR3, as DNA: TGTGCCAGTAGTGTACAGGCAGGCCTGGGCAATGAGCAGTTCTTC.

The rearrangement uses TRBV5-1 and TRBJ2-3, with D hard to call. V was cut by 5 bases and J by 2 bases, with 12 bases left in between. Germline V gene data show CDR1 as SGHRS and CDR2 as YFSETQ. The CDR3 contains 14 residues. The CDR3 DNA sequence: TGCGCCAGCAGGTTTTCGGGTTCCACAGATACGCAGTATTTT. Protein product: CASRFSGSTDTQYF.

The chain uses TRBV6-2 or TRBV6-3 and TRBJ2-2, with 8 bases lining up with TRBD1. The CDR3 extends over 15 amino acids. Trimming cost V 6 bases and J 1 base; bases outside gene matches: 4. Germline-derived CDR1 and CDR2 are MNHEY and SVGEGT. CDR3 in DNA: TGTGCCAGCAGCCGGACAGGGAGGAACACCGGGGAGCTGTTTTTT. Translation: CASSRTGRNTGELFF.

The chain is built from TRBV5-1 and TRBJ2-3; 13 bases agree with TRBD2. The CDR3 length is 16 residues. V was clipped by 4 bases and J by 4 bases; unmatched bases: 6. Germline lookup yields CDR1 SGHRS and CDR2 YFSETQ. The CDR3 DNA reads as TGCGCCAGCAGCCTGACTAGCGGGGGGACATCAGATACGCAGTATTTT. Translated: CASSLTSGGTSDTQYF.

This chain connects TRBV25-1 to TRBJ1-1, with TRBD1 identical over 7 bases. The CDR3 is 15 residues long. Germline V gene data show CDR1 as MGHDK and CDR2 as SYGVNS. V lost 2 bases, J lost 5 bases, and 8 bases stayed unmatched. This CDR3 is CASSEPQTGDTEAFF. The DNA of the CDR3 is TGTGCCAGCAGTGAACCACAAACAGGGGATACTGAAGCTTTCTTT.

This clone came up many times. This chain's CDR3 is CASSVGGDTGELFF. The CDR3 DNA reads TGTGCCAGCAGTGTTGGAGGGGACACCGGGGAGCTGTTTTTT. The chain links TRBV6-4 to TRBJ2-2; the D gene is possibly TRBD2 (6 bases). The CDR3 spans 14 residues. Trimming took off 4 bases at V and 3 bases at J, with 9 bases between the two ends. The V gene's germline CDR1 is MRHNA and CDR2 SNTAGT.

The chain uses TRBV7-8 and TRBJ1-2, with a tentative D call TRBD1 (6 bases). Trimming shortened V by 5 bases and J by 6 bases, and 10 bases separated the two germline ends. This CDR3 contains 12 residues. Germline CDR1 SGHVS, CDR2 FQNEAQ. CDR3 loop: CASSQDRHGYTF. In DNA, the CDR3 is TGTGCCAGCAGCCAAGACAGGCATGGCTACACCTTC. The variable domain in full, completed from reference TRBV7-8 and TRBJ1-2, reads GAGVSQSPRYKVAKRGQDVALRCDPISGHVSLFWYQQALGQGPEFLTYFQNEAQLDKSGLPSDRFFAERPEGSVSTLKIQRTQQEDSAVYLCASSQDRHGYTFGSGTRLTVV.

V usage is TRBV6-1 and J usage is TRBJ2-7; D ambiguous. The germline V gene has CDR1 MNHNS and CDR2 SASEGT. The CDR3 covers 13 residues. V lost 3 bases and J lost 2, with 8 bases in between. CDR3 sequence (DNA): TGTGCCAGCAGTGAGACACCTACCTACGAGCAGTACTTC. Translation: CASSETPTYEQYF.

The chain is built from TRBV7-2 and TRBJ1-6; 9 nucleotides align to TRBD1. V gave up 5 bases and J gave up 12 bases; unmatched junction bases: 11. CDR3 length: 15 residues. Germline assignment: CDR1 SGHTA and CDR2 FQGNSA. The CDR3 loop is CASSPGGTGSRPLHF. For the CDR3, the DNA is TGTGCCAGCAGCCCGGGGGGGACAGGGAGTCGACCCCTCCACTTT.

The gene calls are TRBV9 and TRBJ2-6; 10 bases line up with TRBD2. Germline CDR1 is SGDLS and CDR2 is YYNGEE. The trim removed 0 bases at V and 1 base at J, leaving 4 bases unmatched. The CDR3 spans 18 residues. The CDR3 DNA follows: TGTGCCAGCAGCGTAGGGTCTAGCGGGAGTTCTGGGGCCAACGTCCTGACTTTC. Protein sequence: CASSVGSSGSSGANVLTF.

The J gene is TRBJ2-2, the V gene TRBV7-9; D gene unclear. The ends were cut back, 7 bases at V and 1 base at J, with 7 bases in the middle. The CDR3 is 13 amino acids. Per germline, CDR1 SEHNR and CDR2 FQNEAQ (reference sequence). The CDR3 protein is CASTPGNTGELFF. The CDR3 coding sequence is TGTGCCAGCACCCCCGGGAACACCGGGGAGCTGTTTTTT.

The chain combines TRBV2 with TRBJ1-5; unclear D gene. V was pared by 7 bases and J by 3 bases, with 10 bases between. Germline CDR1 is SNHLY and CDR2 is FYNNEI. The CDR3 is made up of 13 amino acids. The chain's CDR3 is CASKEQYNQPQHF. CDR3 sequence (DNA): TGTGCCAGCAAGGAACAGTACAATCAGCCCCAGCATTTT.

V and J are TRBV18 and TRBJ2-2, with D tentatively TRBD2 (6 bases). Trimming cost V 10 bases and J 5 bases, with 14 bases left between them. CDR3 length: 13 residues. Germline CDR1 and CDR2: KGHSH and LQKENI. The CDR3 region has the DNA TGTGCCACCAATCTCGGGGGAACCGGGGAGCTGTTTTTT. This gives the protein CATNLGGTGELFF. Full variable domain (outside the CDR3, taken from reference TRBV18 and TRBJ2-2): NAGVMQNPRHLVRRRGQEARLRCSPMKGHSHVYWYRQLPEEGLKFMVYLQKENIIDESGMPKERFSAEFPKEGPSILRIQQVVRGDSAAYFCATNLGGTGELFFGEGSRLTVL.

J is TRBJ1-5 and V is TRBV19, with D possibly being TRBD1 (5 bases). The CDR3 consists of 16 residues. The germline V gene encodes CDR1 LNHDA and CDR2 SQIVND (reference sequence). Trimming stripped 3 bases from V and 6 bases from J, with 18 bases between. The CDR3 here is CASSIKAGVGAQPQHF. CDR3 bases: TGTGCCAGTAGTATTAAGGCGGGGGTCGGCGCTCAGCCCCAGCATTTT. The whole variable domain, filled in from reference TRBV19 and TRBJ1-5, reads DGGITQSPKYLFRKEGQNVTLSCEQNLNHDAMYWYRQDPGQGLRLIYYSQIVNDFQKGDIAEGYSVSREKKESFPLTVTSAQKNPTAFYLCASSIKAGVGAQPQHFGDGTRLSIL.

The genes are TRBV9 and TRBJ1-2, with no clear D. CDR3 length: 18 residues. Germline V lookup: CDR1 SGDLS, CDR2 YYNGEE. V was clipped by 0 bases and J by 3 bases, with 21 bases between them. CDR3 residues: CASSVARAPRDLYYGYTF. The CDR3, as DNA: TGTGCCAGCAGCGTAGCTCGTGCCCCCCGGGATCTATACTATGGCTACACCTTC.

The chain's CDR3 is CASSLRPTAGGSTDTQYF. CDR3 bases: TGTGCCAGCAGCTTACGTCCCACGGCGGGAGGGAGCACAGATACGCAGTATTTT. The V call is TRBV7-3, the J call TRBJ2-3, with TRBD2 identical over 9 bases. Trimming at V came to 2 bases and at J to 0 bases, leaving 9 bases not matched to a gene. CDR1 is SGHTA, CDR2 FQGTGA, per germline. The length of the CDR3 is 18 residues.

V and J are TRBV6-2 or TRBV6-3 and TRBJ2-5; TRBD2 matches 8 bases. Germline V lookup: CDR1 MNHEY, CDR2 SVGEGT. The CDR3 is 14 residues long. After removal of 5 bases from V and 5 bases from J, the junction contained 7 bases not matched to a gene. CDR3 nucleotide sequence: TGTGCCAGCAGTCCCCCGGGGGGGCGGGAGACCCAGTACTTC. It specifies CASSPPGGRETQYF.

CDR3 DNA sequence: TGTGCCACCAACCAAGCGGGGGGCTCCCTATTGGGCTACACCTTC. Translating it yields CATNQAGGSLLGYTF. The chain carries TRBV19 and TRBJ1-2; a possible D gene is TRBD1 (6 bases). Germline loops: CDR1 LNHDA, CDR2 SQIVND (reference sequence). With 10 bases removed from V and 8 bases from J, the gap between germline ends came to 26 bases. The CDR3 has 15 residues.

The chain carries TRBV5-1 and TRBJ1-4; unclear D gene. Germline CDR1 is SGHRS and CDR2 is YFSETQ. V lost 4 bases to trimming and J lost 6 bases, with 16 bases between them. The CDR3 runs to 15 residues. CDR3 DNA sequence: TGCGCCAGCAGCCTCCAGGAGGGAGGTGATGAAAAACTGTTTTTT. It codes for CASSLQEGGDEKLFF.

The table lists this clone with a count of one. The CDR3 loop reads CASSNRGHATNEKLFF. The CDR3 nucleotides are TGTGCCAGTAGTAACAGGGGGCATGCAACTAATGAAAAACTGTTTTTT. V gene TRBV19 combines with J gene TRBJ1-4; 9 positions agree with TRBD1. V lost 4 bases to trimming and J lost 0 bases; unmatched junction nucleotides: 3. CDR1 LNHDA and CDR2 SQIVND come from the germline V gene (reference sequence). The CDR3 contains 16 residues. The variable domain in full, with the rest retrieved from reference TRBV19 and TRBJ1-4, is DGGITQSPKYLFRKEGQNVTLSCEQNLNHDAMYWYRQDPGQGLRLIYYSQIVNDFQKGDIAEGYSVSREKKESFPLTVTSAQKNPTAFYLCASSNRGHATNEKLFFGSGTQLSVL.

The CDR3 DNA sequence: TGTGCCATCAGTGAGTCGGGAGAGGGCCTTGCTTTCTTT. This gives the protein CAISESGEGLAFF. V and J are TRBV10-3 and TRBJ1-1; the D is unclear. Germline V gene lookup returns CDR1 ENHRY and CDR2 SYGVKD. V was cut by 0 bases and J by 11 bases, with 13 bases left in between. This CDR3 contains 13 residues.

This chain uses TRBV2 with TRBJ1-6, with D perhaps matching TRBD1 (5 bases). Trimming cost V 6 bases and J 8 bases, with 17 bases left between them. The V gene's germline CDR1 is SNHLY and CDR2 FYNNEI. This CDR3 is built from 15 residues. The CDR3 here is CASSIFRDSDSPLHF. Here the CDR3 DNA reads TGTGCCAGCAGCATTTTCCGAGACAGCGATTCACCCCTCCACTTT.

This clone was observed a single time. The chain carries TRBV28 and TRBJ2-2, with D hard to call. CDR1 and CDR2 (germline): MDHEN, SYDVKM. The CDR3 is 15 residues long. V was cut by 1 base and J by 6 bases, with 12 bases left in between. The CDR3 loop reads CASSLLPAVAGELFF. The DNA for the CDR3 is TGTGCCAGCAGTTTATTGCCGGCGGTGGCCGGGGAGCTGTTTTTT.